The 19 T cell receptor beta chains below all came from one sample that was sequenced in a study of tumor-infiltrating lymphocytes in localized non-small cell lung cancer. Sequenced by immunoSEQ multiplex PCR; TCRdb stores in-frame clones only, minus some. The table lists under 10,000 clones, 72% of them singletons. The sequenced sample was lung tumor tissue. These TCRs come from a human donor with non-small cell lung cancer.

This chain joins TRBV5-1 and TRBJ1-1; D unclear. CDR1 is SGHRS and CDR2 is YFSETQ in the germline V gene. CDR3 length: 14 amino acids. V gave up 2 bases and J gave up 1 base, with 9 bases separating them. CDR3 coding DNA: TGCGCCAGCAGCTTATTAGACCAGAACACTGAAGCTTTCTTT. It is translated as CASSLLDQNTEAFF.

This clone was counted a few times. This sequence joins TRBV11-1 and TRBJ2-4; D is perhaps TRBD1 or TRBD2 (7 bases each). This CDR3 is 16 amino acids long. V lost 5 bases, J lost 2 bases, and 16 bases lay in between. Germline assignment: CDR1 SGHAT and CDR2 FQDESV (reference sequence). CDR3 loop: CASSDRGRGSKNIQYF. The CDR3 nucleotides are TGTGCCAGCAGCGATAGGGGGCGGGGGTCCAAAAACATTCAGTACTTC. The entire variable domain, with the rest obtained from reference TRBV11-1 and TRBJ2-4, is as follows: EAEVAQSPRYKITEKSQAVAFWCDPISGHATLYWYRQILGQGPELLVQFQDESVVDDSQLPKDRFSAERLKGVDSTLKIQPAELGDSAMYLCASSDRGRGSKNIQYFGAGTRLSVL.

J is TRBJ1-5 and V is TRBV18; unclear D gene. The CDR3 contains 15 residues. The V end was cut by 3 bases, the J end by 0 bases, with 9 bases between. CDR1 is KGHSH and CDR2 is LQKENI in the germline V gene. The DNA for the CDR3 is TGTGCCAGCTCACCCGACGGGGTTAGCAATCAGCCCCAGCATTTT. Translation: CASSPDGVSNQPQHF.

The chain has TRBV2 and TRBJ2-1, with 9 positions matching TRBD1. The V gene end was trimmed by 6 bases and the J gene end by 6 bases; junction bases not matched to a gene: 9. The germline gives CDR1 SNHLY, CDR2 FYNNEI. The CDR3 runs to 15 residues. DNA for the CDR3: TGTGCCAGCAGCCCCGCGGGACAGGGACGCAATGAGCAGTTCTTC. Its translation is CASSPAGQGRNEQFF.

This clone was seen just once. The chain couples TRBV30 to TRBJ2-3; 8 nucleotides align to TRBD1. Germline V gives CDR1 GTSNPN, CDR2 SVGIG (reference sequence). V shed 3 bases and J 2 bases; nucleotides not matched to a gene: 4. The CDR3 length is 14 residues. CDR3 nucleotide sequence: TGTGCCTGGAGGACAGGGGATCACACAGATACGCAGTATTTT. Encoded protein: CAWRTGDHTDTQYF.

The genes are TRBV7-6 and TRBJ2-7, with a tentative D call TRBD2 (6 bases). Germline assignment: CDR1 SGHVS and CDR2 FNYEAQ. Trimming removed 0 bases from V and 3 bases from J, with 15 bases in between. This CDR3 is built from 16 residues. CDR3 nucleotide sequence: TGTGCCAGCAGCTTAGCGCCGGGAGACCAAGGCTACGAGCAGTACTTC. Translating it yields CASSLAPGDQGYEQYF. The entire variable domain, with the rest obtained from reference TRBV7-6 and TRBJ2-7, is as follows: GAGVSQSPRYKVTKRGQDVALRCDPISGHVSLYWYRQALGQGPEFLTYFNYEAQQDKSGLPNDRFSAERPEGSISTLTIQRTEQRDSAMYRCASSLAPGDQGYEQYFGPGTRLTVT.

For this clone: Sequence at one end of the junction differs from germline and may be a read error. The CDR3 reads CASSLPVANTGGLFF. The DNA of the CDR3 is TGTGCCAGCAGCTTACCGGTAGCGAACACCGGGGGGCTGTTTTTT. The rearrangement links TRBV5-4 to TRBJ2-2; a possible D gene is TRBD2 (6 bases). The germline V gene encodes CDR1 SGHNT and CDR2 YYREEE (reference sequence). The CDR3 is 15 residues long.

The chain carries TRBV10-3 and TRBJ1-6; D gene uncertain. Germline V gives CDR1 ENHRY, CDR2 SYGVKD. V lost 4 bases to trimming and J lost 7 bases, with 14 bases between them. CDR3 length equals 15 residues. The CDR3 coding sequence is TGTGCCATCAGTGGAGCCAAAGAGAGAAATTCACCCCTCCACTTT. The encoded protein is CAISGAKERNSPLHF.

The CDR3 spells CASSPRRDTSGSYEQYF. The CDR3 bases are TGTGCCAGCTCACCACGAAGGGATACTAGCGGGAGCTACGAGCAGTACTTC. The gene calls are TRBV18 and TRBJ2-7; 11 bases are a match to TRBD2. Germline CDR1 KGHSH, CDR2 LQKENI. The trim removed 1 base at V and 3 bases at J, leaving 8 bases unmatched. The CDR3 runs to 17 residues.

The V gene is TRBV7-2, the J gene TRBJ2-1; no reliable D call. Trimming cost V 3 bases and J 6 bases, with 6 bases left between them. Germline CDR1 SGHTA, CDR2 FQGNSA. CDR3 size: 12 residues. The CDR3 protein is CASSFITNEQFF. The CDR3 DNA sequence: TGTGCCAGCAGCTTTATAACCAATGAGCAGTTCTTC.

The J gene is TRBJ2-1, the V gene TRBV7-7; 12 bases are a match to TRBD2. The V and J ends lost 5 bases and 9 bases, in that order; junction bases with no gene match: 8. The CDR3 runs 15 residues. Germline assignment: CDR1 SSHAT and CDR2 FNYEAQ (reference sequence). The CDR3 nucleotides are TGTGCCAGCAGCGTAACTAGCGGGGGGTTTGGTGAGCAGTTCTTC. Its translation is CASSVTSGGFGEQFF.

V usage is TRBV11-3 and J usage is TRBJ2-7, with 8 bases fitting TRBD2. Trimming removed 5 bases from V and 5 bases from J; junction bases left unmatched: 14. CDR1 and CDR2 from the germline V gene are SGHNT and YENEEA. The length of the CDR3 is 16 residues. In DNA form, the CDR3 reads TGTGCCAGCAGCGGCTCCGGGACTAGTACAACCCACGAGCAGTACTTC. The encoded protein is CASSGSGTSTTHEQYF.

This sequence joins TRBV7-2 and TRBJ1-1; maybe TRBD1 (5 bases). Germline CDR1 and CDR2: SGHTA and FQGNSA. The CDR3 has 14 residues. Trimming left V 2 bases short and J 2 bases short, with 9 bases between. The DNA of the CDR3 is TGTGCCAGCAGCTTACGGACAACCAACACTGAAGCTTTCTTT. Its translation: CASSLRTTNTEAFF.

This chain connects TRBV10-2 to TRBJ2-7; TRBD2 aligns across 10 bases. Unmatched junction bases numbered 6, after V lost 2 bases and J lost 5 bases. Germline CDR1 and CDR2: WSHSY and SAAADI. The CDR3 is made up of 15 amino acids. The CDR3 loop reads CASSELASGSNEQYF. CDR3 in DNA: TGCGCCAGCAGTGAGCTGGCTAGCGGGAGCAACGAGCAGTACTTC.

In its sample, this clone is medium-sized. This chain joins TRBV15 and TRBJ2-3, with D perhaps matching TRBD2 (6 bases). V gave up 0 bases and J gave up 9 bases, with 10 bases separating them. The CDR3 covers 13 residues. The germline CDR1 and CDR2 sequences are LNHNV and YYDKDF (reference sequence). The CDR3 region has the DNA TGTGCCACCAGCAGAGAAGGACGGGGGACGCAGTATTTT. Protein product: CATSREGRGTQYF.

The chain links TRBV6-5 to TRBJ1-1; weak D call: TRBD1 (6 bases). The CDR3 contains 14 residues. CDR1 and CDR2 (germline): MNHEY, SVGAGI. The germline V and J ends were trimmed by 2 bases and 1 base, with 8 bases remaining between them. DNA for the CDR3: TGTGCCAGCAGTTACCAGGGGCGGAACACTGAAGCTTTCTTT. Translating it yields CASSYQGRNTEAFF.

Only a few counts were recorded for this clone. The chain joins TRBV18 to TRBJ1-6; no clear D gene. This CDR3 is 13 amino acids long. Germline CDR1 KGHSH, CDR2 LQKENI. V was trimmed by 2 bases and J by 5 bases, leaving 4 bases between them. CDR3 bases: TGTGCCAGCTCACCAGGTGATAATTCACCCCTCCACTTT. Residues: CASSPGDNSPLHF.

This clone was detected only a few times. The chain is built from TRBV7-3 and TRBJ2-7; 9 nucleotides match TRBD1. Germline loops: CDR1 SGHTA, CDR2 FQGTGA. Trimming cost V 5 bases and J 7 bases; bases outside gene matches: 6. CDR3 length equals 13 residues. CDR3 region: CASSRGTGREQYF. The CDR3 coding sequence is TGTGCCAGCAGCCGCGGGACAGGGCGGGAGCAGTACTTC.

This sequence joins TRBV7-3 and TRBJ2-7; tentatively, D is TRBD2 (5 bases). Germline V gene lookup returns CDR1 SGHTA and CDR2 FQGTGA. The CDR3 loop spans 15 amino acids. The V and J ends lost 5 bases and 0 bases respectively, with 14 bases between them. CDR3 DNA sequence: TGTGCCAGCAGCCCAAGGGTGGGGAGCTCCTACGAGCAGTACTTC. As protein: CASSPRVGSSYEQYF.